The sample holds many counts of the clone carrying this T cell receptor beta chain. Its matching antigen is unknown. The sample comes from a study of response to subunit inactivated influenza vaccine. Study-level points and caveats: New T cells are recruited in small numbers by each seasonal influenza vaccination, according to the authors' suggestion.

TCRdb re-called the RT-PCR reads through MiXCR, storing one row per CDR3 protein. The repertoire includes about 650,000 distinct CDR3 sequences, about 14% of them detected once, and roughly 7.2% sits in the top ten. V gave up 5 bases and J gave up 4 bases, with 17 bases separating them. Germline V gene data show CDR1 as MNHEY and CDR2 as SVGEGT. This CDR3 has 15 amino acids. The sequence derives from a man between 45 and 60 years old who received an inactivated influenza vaccine. This chain links TRBV6-2 or TRBV6-3 with TRBJ1-1; tentatively, D is TRBD1 (5 bases). The sample consisted of PBMCs from blood, taken 14 days before vaccination. The CDR3 nucleotides are TGTGCCAGCAGTCTTTCGCAGGGCGAGGGCACTGAAGCTTTCTTT. Its protein is CASSLSQGEGTEAFF.